The 22 T cell receptor beta chains below all came from one sample that was sequenced in a study of T cells in localized non-small cell lung cancer. Sequencing used immunoSEQ multiplex PCR; TCRdb keeps in-frame clones, though not all of them. The data hold approximately 9,000 clones, with about 91% observed a single time. Sample: peripheral blood, taken before any cancer treatment. The receptors originated from a woman aged 40-75 years with stage I squamous cell lung carcinoma.

The V call is TRBV7-2, the J call TRBJ2-3; 14 bases line up with TRBD2. The CDR3 extends over 15 amino acids. After removal of 5 bases from V and 7 bases from J, the junction contained 5 bases not matched to a gene. CDR1 and CDR2 (germline): SGHTA, FQGNSA. The CDR3 nucleotides read TGTGCCAGCAGCCCGACTAGCGGGGGGGCTAATACGCAGTATTTT. The encoded protein is CASSPTSGGANTQYF.

As DNA, the CDR3 is TGTGCCAGCAGCTCCCCTCTATTGATGGGGGCATTCACCGGGGAGCTGTTTTTT. Translating it yields CASSSPLLMGAFTGELFF. The gene calls are TRBV5-8 and TRBJ2-2; tentatively, D is TRBD1 (6 bases). Trimming removed 3 bases from V and 4 bases from J, with 22 bases in between. The length of the CDR3 is 18 residues. Germline lookup yields CDR1 SGHTS and CDR2 YDEGEE.

The J gene is TRBJ2-7, the V gene TRBV7-2; maybe TRBD2 (8 bases). Germline V lookup: CDR1 SGHTA, CDR2 FQGNSA. The V gene lost 3 bases and the J gene lost 6 bases, with 18 bases spanning the gap. The CDR3 is made up of 15 amino acids. The CDR3: CASSFIETGTSEQYF. CDR3 coding DNA: TGTGCCAGCAGCTTCATAGAGACAGGGACTAGCGAGCAGTACTTC.

The J gene is TRBJ1-2, the V gene TRBV2; weak D call: TRBD1 (5 bases). Germline assignment: CDR1 SNHLY and CDR2 FYNNEI. This CDR3 is built from 15 residues. V was trimmed by 1 base and J by 2 bases, leaving 11 bases between them. Here the CDR3 reads CASSEVGGVNYGYTF. The DNA of the CDR3 is TGTGCCAGCAGTGAAGTGGGAGGGGTGAACTATGGCTACACCTTC.

CDR3 amino acids: CAWSVGAVPYGYTF. The DNA of the CDR3 is TGTGCCTGGAGTGTAGGAGCGGTCCCCTATGGCTACACCTTC. V gene TRBV30 combines with J gene TRBJ1-2; the D is unclear. The length of the CDR3 is 14 residues. Germline loops: CDR1 GTSNPN, CDR2 SVGIG (reference sequence). Trimming shortened V by 0 bases and J by 4 bases, and 12 bases separated the two germline ends.

The chain couples TRBV4-2 to TRBJ2-2, with 13 bases lining up with TRBD2. Germline assignment: CDR1 LGHNA and CDR2 YNFKEQ. Germline trimming cut 2 bases from V and 1 base from J; bases unmatched to any gene: 1. This CDR3 contains 17 residues. CDR3 coding DNA: TGTGCCAGCAGCCAAACTAGCGGGGGGGAGAACACCGGGGAGCTGTTTTTT. This encodes CASSQTSGGENTGELFF.

The chain employs TRBV5-6 and TRBJ2-7; D gene ambiguous. The CDR3 sequence is 14 residues long. V gave up 3 bases and J gave up 4 bases, with 14 bases separating them. Germline V gene sequence: CDR1 SGHDT, CDR2 YYEEEE. The CDR3 DNA reads as TGTGCCAGCAGCTCCCACGGAGAGGCATACGAGCAGTACTTC. As protein: CASSSHGEAYEQYF.

This chain's CDR3 is CASSFQGTQETQYF. CDR3 coding DNA: TGTGCCAGCAGCTTCCAGGGGACCCAAGAGACCCAGTACTTC. V and J are TRBV5-4 and TRBJ2-5; D possibly corresponds to TRBD1 (6 bases). The CDR3 length is 14 residues. Per germline, CDR1 SGHNT and CDR2 YYREEE (reference sequence). V was cut by 2 bases and J by 1 base, with 9 bases left in between.

The gene calls are TRBV9 and TRBJ2-3, with D possibly being TRBD2 (6 bases). The CDR3 runs 15 residues. V gave up 0 bases and J gave up 3 bases, with 11 bases separating them. The germline gives CDR1 SGDLS, CDR2 YYNGEE. The CDR3 region has the DNA TGTGCCAGCAGCGTAGGTGCGGGGTCTACAGATACGCAGTATTTT. This sequence encodes CASSVGAGSTDTQYF.

The chain carries TRBV19 and TRBJ2-3; 9 positions match TRBD1. Germline loops: CDR1 LNHDA, CDR2 SQIVND (reference sequence). The CDR3 loop spans 18 amino acids. V was clipped by 8 bases and J by 0 bases; unmatched bases: 15. The CDR3 is CASEQGARGGASTDTQYF. The CDR3 DNA follows: TGTGCCAGTGAACAGGGGGCGCGTGGCGGGGCAAGCACAGATACGCAGTATTTT.

The gene calls are TRBV4-2 and TRBJ2-5; D is unclear. V lost 0 bases and J lost 5, with 10 bases in between. The CDR3 extends over 14 amino acids. From germline, CDR1 is LGHNA and CDR2 YNFKEQ. The CDR3 loop reads CASSQDSVGETQYF. In DNA form, the CDR3 reads TGTGCCAGCAGCCAAGACTCCGTGGGGGAGACCCAGTACTTC.

The chain is built from TRBV27 and TRBJ2-5; tentative D call: TRBD2 (6 bases). V lost 3 bases, J lost 6 bases, and 11 bases lay in between. The CDR3 has 13 residues. The germline gives CDR1 MNHEY, CDR2 SMNVEV (reference sequence). The CDR3 DNA sequence: TGTGCCAGCAGTTTGCGGGGATCAAAGACCCAGTACTTC. It yields the protein CASSLRGSKTQYF.

CDR3 amino acids: CASSLEAGRSSPLHF. The CDR3 DNA reads TGCGCCAGCAGCTTGGAGGCAGGTCGCAGTTCACCCCTCCACTTT. The rearrangement uses TRBV5-1 and TRBJ1-6; D is ambiguous. This CDR3 region has 15 residues. Per the germline V gene, CDR1 is SGHRS and CDR2 is YFSETQ. V lost 0 bases and J 9 bases, leaving 13 bases between the germline ends.

V usage is TRBV4-1 and J usage is TRBJ2-1; D remains ambiguous. From germline, CDR1 is MGHRA and CDR2 YSYEKL. V lost 1 base to trimming and J lost 10 bases, with 14 bases between them. The CDR3 consists of 14 residues. The CDR3 nucleotides read TGCGCCAGCAGCCAAGTTTCTCTAGTAGGGGAGCAGTTCTTC. Its protein product is CASSQVSLVGEQFF.

The chain carries TRBV7-8 and TRBJ2-3; unclear D gene. V was pared by 0 bases and J by 5 bases, with 6 bases between. There are 13 residues in the CDR3. CDR1 and CDR2 from the germline V gene are SGHVS and FQNEAQ. The CDR3 DNA reads as TGTGCCAGCAGCTTAGCGCGGCTAGATACGCAGTATTTT. This sequence encodes CASSLARLDTQYF.

This chain joins TRBV29-1 and TRBJ2-1, with unresolved D. Trimming took off 4 bases at V and 8 bases at J, with 15 bases between the two ends. This CDR3 contains 13 residues. From germline, CDR1 is SQVTM and CDR2 ANQGSEA. DNA for the CDR3: TGCAGCGTTGCCTTGGTCGCGACCTATGAGCAGTTCTTC. As protein: CSVALVATYEQFF.

V gene TRBV19 combines with J gene TRBJ1-5, with D perhaps matching TRBD1 (5 bases). The V gene's germline CDR1 is LNHDA and CDR2 SQIVND (reference sequence). V lost 7 bases and J 6 bases, leaving 19 bases between the germline ends. The CDR3 sequence is 15 residues long. In nucleotides, the CDR3 is TGTGCCAGTACCACGTCAGGGAGCTTGGGTCAGCCCCAGCATTTT. It is translated as CASTTSGSLGQPQHF.

V is TRBV2 and J is TRBJ1-4; TRBD1 aligns across 7 bases. The V segment lost 10 bases and the J segment 4 bases; nucleotides outside the gene matches: 9. This CDR3 has 14 residues. Per the germline V gene, CDR1 is SNHLY and CDR2 is FYNNEI. CDR3 DNA sequence: TGTGCCACCCGGACAGGCCCTGGTAATGAAAAACTGTTTTTT. Amino acid sequence: CATRTGPGNEKLFF.

This chain connects TRBV5-1 to TRBJ1-4; weak D call: TRBD1 (5 bases). CDR3 length: 14 residues. The germline V and J ends were trimmed by 4 bases and 0 bases, with 7 bases remaining between them. The V gene's germline CDR1 is SGHRS and CDR2 YFSETQ. The chain's CDR3 is CASSQGPTNEKLFF. Written as DNA, the CDR3 is TGCGCCAGCAGCCAGGGCCCAACTAATGAAAAACTGTTTTTT.

The J gene is TRBJ2-2, the V gene TRBV7-8; TRBD2 might be the D (6 bases). The CDR3 totals 15 residues. Trimming pared 4 bases from V and 6 bases from J, leaving 15 bases between. The germline V gene has CDR1 SGHVS and CDR2 FQNEAQ. The CDR3 DNA follows: TGTGCCAGCAGCTCGGGGGACGTAGGGGCCGGGGAGCTGTTTTTT. Protein sequence: CASSSGDVGAGELFF.

This clone was seen more than once but under ten times. The V and J genes are TRBV27 and TRBJ2-1; TRBD2 aligns across 15 bases. This CDR3 has 15 residues. Unmatched junction bases numbered 2, after V lost 6 bases and J lost 5 bases. Germline V CDR1 and CDR2: MNHEY, SMNVEV (reference sequence). In nucleotides, the CDR3 is TGTGCCAGCAGGGGACTAGCGGGGGGCGACAATGAGCAGTTCTTC. Protein sequence: CASRGLAGGDNEQFF.

In its sample, this clone was seen a few times. This chain links TRBV7-2 with TRBJ2-5; 8 bases are a match to TRBD1. There are 15 residues in the CDR3. Germline-derived CDR1 and CDR2 are SGHTA and FQGNSA. J lost 8 bases, V lost 1 base, and 9 bases had no gene match. The DNA for the CDR3 is TGTGCCAGCAGCTTAGGGACAGGGCCGAGTGGTACCCAGTACTTC. As protein: CASSLGTGPSGTQYF.